Listed below are T cell receptor beta chains from one sample, sequenced in a study of blood T cell repertoires in COVID-19. Here immunoSEQ multiplex PCR was the method, and the copy in TCRdb shows in-frame clones only, minus some. This table has 110,000 to 150,000 clones, about 76% appearing once. The specimen was peripheral blood. All receptors come from a human donor in a cohort sampled during active COVID-19. Both conserved end residues are part of each CDR3. A D gene is named only where the DNA matches it firmly. Not all rows give a size; the values are once, few, many and, for expanded clones, a class.

V gene	D gene	clone size	J gene	CDR3 DNA	CDR3 protein
TRBV9	TRBD2	-	TRBJ2-3	TGTGCCAGCAGCCCGGGACTAAAAGTAGATACGCAGTATTTT	CASSPGLKVDTQYF
TRBV7-2	-	-	TRBJ2-3	TGTGCCAGCAGCTTCTTTGCGTGGAGCCCAGATACGCAGTATTTT	CASSFFAWSPDTQYF
TRBV23-1	-	-	TRBJ2-7	TGCGCCAGCAGTCAAAGGGGTGGACATACCTACGAGCAGTACTTC	CASSQRGGHTYEQYF
TRBV28	TRBD1	-	TRBJ1-4	TGTGCCAGCAGTTCACAGGGGGCGCGAACTAATGAAAAACTGTTTTTT	CASSSQGARTNEKLFF
TRBV5-6	-	-	TRBJ2-5	TGTGCCAGCAGCTCCGGAGGCACATTCCTAGAGACCCAGTACTTC	CASSSGGTFLETQYF
TRBV9	-	-	TRBJ1-3	TGTGCCAGCAGCGTAGAAGGTCAGGCAAACACCATATATTTT	CASSVEGQANTIYF
TRBV9	-	-	TRBJ2-7	TGTGCCAGCAGCGTAGGGGCAGGGGGGAGCTCCTACGAGCAGTACTTC	CASSVGAGGSSYEQYF
TRBV5-4	-	-	TRBJ2-3	TGTGCCAGCAGCCCCGGGCAGAAGCAGGGTACAGATACGCAGTATTTT	CASSPGQKQGTDTQYF
TRBV19	-	-	TRBJ1-2	TGTGCCAGTTCTTACACTACTAACTATGGCTACACCTTC	CASSYTTNYGYTF
TRBV28	-	-	TRBJ2-7	TGTGCCAGCAGTTTCGGGGGGCTGTACGAGCAGTACTTC	CASSFGGLYEQYF
TRBV15	-	-	TRBJ2-5	TGTGCCACCAGCAGAGATCACAGCCAAGAGACCCAGTACTTC	CATSRDHSQETQYF
TRBV27	TRBD2	-	TRBJ2-1	TGTGCCAGCAGTTTATCTACGGGAGGGGGAGCGGGTGAGCAGTTCTTC	CASSLSTGGGAGEQFF
TRBV27	-	-	TRBJ2-7	TGTGCCAGCAGTTCGCTGACTAGTGTGTACGAGCAGTACTTC	CASSSLTSVYEQYF
TRBV20-1	-	few	TRBJ2-7	TGCAGTGCTAGAGCCCCGGGGGAGCAGTACTTC	CSARAPGEQYF
TRBV29-1	TRBD2	-	TRBJ2-2	TGCAGCGGTTTAGCGGGAGCGGGCACCGGGGAGCTGTTTTTT	CSGLAGAGTGELFF
TRBV28	TRBD1	-	TRBJ2-5	TGTGCCAGCAGTACCTCCGGGACAGGACAAGAGACCCAGTACTTC	CASSTSGTGQETQYF
TRBV6-1	TRBD1	few	TRBJ1-2	TGTGCCAGCAGTGTTAACCCCGGGACAGGGGGCTTGTATGGCTACACCTTC	CASSVNPGTGGLYGYTF
TRBV4-1	-	-	TRBJ1-2	TGCGCCAGCAGCCCCACAGATGTCTATGGCTACACCTTC	CASSPTDVYGYTF
TRBV6-2/TRBV6-3	TRBD1	-	TRBJ2-3	TGTGCCAGCAGCTCGACAGGGGGCGCGACAGATACGCAGTATTTT	CASSSTGGATDTQYF
TRBV19	TRBD1	once	TRBJ2-4	TGTGCCAGTAGAAAGGGACAGGATAAAAACATTCAGTACTTC	CASRKGQDKNIQYF
TRBV6-5	TRBD1	-	TRBJ2-7	TGTGCCAGCGGGTCTGGGGACAGCTCCTACGAGCAGTACTTC	CASGSGDSSYEQYF
TRBV6-6	TRBD2	-	TRBJ2-6	TGTGCCAGCAGGGCTAGCGGGAGTGCTGGGGCCAACGTCCTGACTTTC	CASRASGSAGANVLTF
TRBV6-2/TRBV6-3	-	-	TRBJ1-6	TGTGCCAGCAGTTACTCGCTTCGGCTCGGGCCCGGAGGCTATAATTCACCCCTCCACTTT	CASSYSLRLGPGGYNSPLHF
TRBV7-6	TRBD1	-	TRBJ1-4	TGTGCCAGCAGCTTAGGGGCCAGGGGGAATGAAAAACTGTTTTTT	CASSLGARGNEKLFF
TRBV7-8	-	-	TRBJ1-1	TGTGCCAGCAGCTTAGCTGGGGCAGCGCGGGGGGAAGCTTTCTTT	CASSLAGAARGEAFF
TRBV2	-	-	TRBJ1-5	TGTGCCAGCAGTGGTTTGGCCAGGTATAGCAATCAGCCCCAGCATTTT	CASSGLARYSNQPQHF
TRBV28	TRBD1	once	TRBJ1-6	TGTGCCAGCAGTATCGGACAGGGGGCACATTCACCCCTCCACTTT	CASSIGQGAHSPLHF
TRBV25-1	-	once	TRBJ1-2	TGTGCCAGCAGGGACGGAGGAGCTAACTATGGCTACACCTTC	CASRDGGANYGYTF
TRBV5-6	TRBD1	few	TRBJ1-2	TGTGCCAGCAGCCGTGACAGGGCCTCCTCTGGCTACACCTTC	CASSRDRASSGYTF
TRBV13	-	-	TRBJ2-7	TGTGCCAGCAGCTCCCGAGAGGAGGGGGGGCGGGAGCAGTACTTC	CASSSREEGGREQYF
TRBV5-6	-	-	TRBJ2-7	TGTGCCAGCAGTACACCGGGACTGAACTACGAGCAGTACTTC	CASSTPGLNYEQYF
TRBV10-1	-	-	TRBJ2-7	TGCGCCAGCAGTGCCCCCGGCAGGTCCTACGAGCAGTACTTC	CASSAPGRSYEQYF
TRBV12-3/TRBV12-4	-	-	TRBJ2-7	TGTGCCAGCAGTTTTGCGGCGGGCGAGCAGTACTTC	CASSFAAGEQYF
TRBV7-9	TRBD1	-	TRBJ1-2	TGTGCCAGCAGCGGCGGACAGGGCCGATACTATGGCTACACCTTC	CASSGGQGRYYGYTF
TRBV29-1	-	-	TRBJ2-7	TGCAGCGTCCGGGACACCTTCTACGAGCAGTACTTC	CSVRDTFYEQYF
TRBV6-1	-	-	TRBJ1-4	TGTGCCAGCAGTGACAGCGCAACTAATGAAAAACTGTTTTTT	CASSDSATNEKLFF
TRBV7-6	TRBD2	-	TRBJ2-7	TGTGCCAGCAGCTTAGGGGTAGCGGGGATCTACGAGCAGTACTTC	CASSLGVAGIYEQYF
TRBV15	TRBD1	-	TRBJ1-5	TGTGCCACCAGCAGAGACTCTTTGAGGACAGGGGTCAATCAGCCCCAGCATTTT	CATSRDSLRTGVNQPQHF
TRBV6-1	TRBD1	-	TRBJ2-6	TGTGCCAGCAGTGAGACAGGGGACCTCTCTGGGGCCAACGTCCTGACTTTC	CASSETGDLSGANVLTF
TRBV18	TRBD1	-	TRBJ2-7	TGTGCCAGCTCACCGGGGACAGGGTCCTACGAGCAGTACTTC	CASSPGTGSYEQYF
TRBV12-3/TRBV12-4	-	-	TRBJ2-7	TGTGCCAGCAGTTCCCGGTACGAGCAGTACTTC	CASSSRYEQYF
TRBV12-5	-	-	TRBJ1-2	TGTGCTAGTTGGGGGGGCGGTTCCGGCTACACCTTC	CASWGGGSGYTF
TRBV11-1	TRBD1	-	TRBJ2-7	TGTGCCAGCAGCCCCGACAGGGGGCCCTACGAGCAGTACTTC	CASSPDRGPYEQYF
TRBV5-1	-	few	TRBJ1-1	TGCGCCAGCAGCTCGCAGGGGAATCGAAACACTGAAGCTTTCTTT	CASSSQGNRNTEAFF
TRBV5-6	-	few	TRBJ2-1	TGTGCCAGCAGCTTTCGAGTCACTAGTTACAATGAGCAGTTCTTC	CASSFRVTSYNEQFF
TRBV6-6	TRBD1	-	TRBJ1-2	TGTGCCAGCAGTTCCACGATGACAGGGTGGGATGGCTACACCTTC	CASSSTMTGWDGYTF
TRBV10-3	TRBD2	-	TRBJ2-7	TGTGCCATCAGTATGACTAGCGGGAGGAACGACGAGCAGTACTTC	CAISMTSGRNDEQYF
TRBV7-2	TRBD1	-	TRBJ2-5	TGTGCCAGCAGCTTAGGCGGCGGGACAGGGGGGGAGACCCAGTACTTC	CASSLGGGTGGETQYF
TRBV6-4	TRBD1	-	TRBJ1-1	TGTGCCAGCAAACTTTCGACAGGGTTGAACACTGAAGCTTTCTTT	CASKLSTGLNTEAFF
TRBV4-1	TRBD1	-	TRBJ1-2	TGCGCCAGCAGCCATCAGGACAGGGCAGGAGGCTACACCTTC	CASSHQDRAGGYTF
TRBV7-2	-	-	TRBJ2-7	TGTGCCAGCAGCACGGGAAGAGGAGTTACCTACGAGCAGTACTTC	CASSTGRGVTYEQYF
TRBV19	-	-	TRBJ2-5	TGTGCCAGTAGTTACCGGTACCAAGAGACCCAGTACTTC	CASSYRYQETQYF
TRBV10-3	-	-	TRBJ2-7	TGTGCCATCAGTGAGTCGAGCGGAGGGACCTCCTACGAGCAGTACTTC	CAISESSGGTSYEQYF